This T cell receptor (beta chain) was recorded in a study of T cell changes during pregnancy in multiple sclerosis. This CDR3 is built from 15 residues. Germline V gene lookup returns CDR1 SGHVS and CDR2 FQNEAQ. Unmatched junction bases numbered 9, after V lost 3 bases and J lost 4 bases. Assay: immunoSEQ multiplex PCR; the TCRdb copy retains only in-frame clones and omits some. Counted here are roughly 41,000 clones, 90% to 95% occurring once; the ten biggest clones make up 6% to 7%. This TCR came from a female donor with multiple sclerosis, enrolled in a pregnancy study. The chain is built from TRBV7-8 and TRBJ2-7; 7 bases match TRBD1. The sequencing here drew on CD8+ T cells from peripheral blood mononuclear cells, taken in the third trimester of pregnancy. CDR3 residues: CASSFRDSSGYEQYF. CDR3 in DNA: TGTGCCAGCAGCTTCCGGGACAGCTCCGGTTACGAGCAGTACTTC.